Here is one T cell receptor beta chain with its context. Its antigen is unknown. Qualities for individual bases were not recorded, and no much larger clone is one base off. From V the trimming removes 4 bases and from J it removes 8 bases, while the gene matches leave 14 bases of the junction unaccounted for. There are 16 amino acids in the CDR3, from cysteine to phenylalanine inclusive. Here the CDR3 DNA is all that survives: 48 bases in frame from base 1. CDR1 and CDR2, looked up from the germline V gene, are SGHVS and FQNEAQ. This record comes from a study of shared clonotypes between healthy human individuals (dated by TCRdb to about 2020). Describing the broader study: Three men and a couple of women, aged 18 to 49 years, made up the cohort. For each donor, three plates each were used for CD4 naive and CD4 memory, two plates were used for CD8 naive, and one plate was used for CD8 memory. To estimate repertoire size and how much clonotypes are shared between individuals, the study performed deep sequencing of blood TCR repertoires from roughly five healthy adults. Different laboratories and diverse techniques were used to prepare libraries and sequence TCR repertoires, to increase sequencing depth and limit assay-specific biases. Between about 0.8 and 9 billion PBMCs per donor were obtained by leukapheresis. Findings and caveats that apply to the study as a whole: Only blood was sampled, and tissue TCR repertoires likely differ from those in blood. Compared with non-shared clonotypes, the clonotypes found in all four sorted-subset donors had higher generation probabilities. Approximately 4.8% of naive CD4, 3.5% of naive CD8, 2% to 2.5% of memory CD4, and about 0.4% of memory CD8 clonotypes were shared across several donors. Pairwise subsampling indicated that sequencing depth was expected to affect the degree of clonotype sharing among donors. Because the study included a small number of donors, the genetic and exposure-history diversity represented was limited. Rarefaction of sorted-subset datasets indicated incomplete sequencing despite the large sequencing depth. Larger estimated clonotype richness was generally found for naive subsets than for memory subsets.

The donors were healthy, HIV-negative adults who had no recently reported acute infections or vaccinations. Every donor was a Caucasian adult living in Nashville, Tennessee, USA. CD4+ T cells were enriched through magnetic negative selection, after which naive cells were positively selected on CD45RA and the remaining negative fraction served as the memory subset. Blood was collected by leukapheresis, and PBMCs were isolated by Ficoll-Histopaque density gradient centrifugation and then cryopreserved in liquid nitrogen vapor phase. Analytical flow cytometry was used to check the purity and quantity of every magnetically sorted T cell population. From each sorted fraction, genomic DNA was isolated and quantified by UV absorbance on a Nanodrop 2000c. TCR CDR3 regions were amplified from genomic DNA by multiplex PCR using the deep immunoSEQ assay. Extracted genomic DNA from each cell subset was spread evenly across all wells of several immunoSEQ 96-well plates, with each plate serving as a replicate. For sorted subsets, approximately 0.2 ug of genomic DNA, equivalent to 25,000 to 35,000 T cell genomes, went into each replicate PCR. The purified libraries were quantified using a Qubit 3.0 fluorometer, sized with a Bioanalyzer 2100, and then quantified again using the KAPA Library Quantification kit. Every immunoSEQ 96-well plate was sequenced on a separate single-read 150-cycle Illumina NextSeq 550 flow cell. The original pipeline was this. Because the immunoSEQ output held only junctional sequences and lacked quality scores, the filtering could not match the filtering applied to full-length reads. To assign V/J genes and CDR3, sequences were annotated against IMGT germline references using PyIR, a Python wrapper for IgBLAST v1.9. Reads were filtered out if the reads had weak V/J assignments (E-value above 1e-6), no CDR3, stop codons, out-of-frame junctions, or ambiguous translated residues. A V3J clonotype was defined by an identical inferred V gene, J gene, and CDR3 amino acid sequence. Percentage overlap between repertoires was computed as shared unique clonotypes divided by the size of the smaller repertoire. Repertoire richness was assessed with RTK rarefaction, the Chao1 estimator, and Recon v2.1 estimates of unobserved clonotypes. For all TCRbeta clonotypes obtained by the gDNA method from several donors, generation probabilities were computed with OLGA. TCRdb re-hosts the immuneACCESS table, in-frame sequences only. Its copies lack some clones; in the studies checked, an unresolved V gene accounts for under half of them, and the cause for the rest is not known. V and J calls and clone size come straight from that table; D and trimming were deduced from the DNA. The sample records fewer than 400,000 clones, 74% of which are singletons. In total, the top ten clones hold 10% of the sample.

This sequence uses TRBV7-8 and TRBJ2-1; 7 central nucleotides agree with TRBD2. The sample taken for sequencing was memory CD4+ T cells sorted from blood. What the cell subset or site label conveys for this sample: CD45RA-negative fraction. This sequence originates from a man aged 30-40 years in good health. CDR3 sequence: CASSSGRARNLDEQFF. The sequenced DNA is TGTGCCAGCAGCTCTGGGAGGGCGAGGAATTTAGATGAGCAGTTCTTC.